What follows are 22 T cell receptor beta chains derived from one specimen sequenced in a study of cytomegalovirus exposure and HLA in healthy donors. The PCR made use of 60 Vbeta and 13 Jbeta primers. The method was immunoSEQ multiplex PCR; TCRdb's version includes in-frame clones alone and lacks a portion of them. The sample records more than 75,000 clones, almost 85% being singletons. The material sequenced was PBMCs. These receptors originate from a woman under 30 in good health and CMV-seropositive.

The chain joins TRBV7-9 to TRBJ1-2; D is perhaps TRBD1 (5 bases). The CDR3 contains 12 residues. Germline-derived CDR1 and CDR2 are SEHNR and FQNEAQ (reference sequence). Trimming left V 6 bases short and J 8 bases short, with 13 bases between. In DNA form, the CDR3 reads TGTGCCAGCAGTTCAACAGGTTACGGCTACACCTTC. Its translation is CASSSTGYGYTF.

This clone was picked up one time. The V and J genes are TRBV6-5 and TRBJ1-1; D may be TRBD1 (5 bases). The CDR3 consists of 13 residues. The germline V gene encodes CDR1 MNHEY and CDR2 SVGAGI. Trimming stripped 6 bases from V and 2 bases from J, with 10 bases between. Here the CDR3 reads CASSLTVNTEAFF. CDR3 coding DNA: TGTGCCAGCAGCCTGACAGTCAACACTGAAGCTTTCTTT.

V is TRBV7-2 and J is TRBJ1-5; TRBD1 matches at 9 bases. Germline trimming cut 1 base from V and 4 bases from J; bases unmatched to any gene: 2. The CDR3 is made up of 15 amino acids. Germline loops: CDR1 SGHTA, CDR2 FQGNSA. The CDR3 DNA is TGTGCCAGCAGCTTAGTTGGGACAGGGAATCAGCCCCAGCATTTT. Amino acids: CASSLVGTGNQPQHF.

This clone was detected only a few times. This chain connects TRBV6-5 to TRBJ1-1; D is perhaps TRBD1 (6 bases). Trimming took off 2 bases at V and 4 bases at J, with 8 bases between the two ends. This CDR3 is built from 13 residues. Germline CDR1 reads MNHEY; CDR2 reads SVGAGI. Here the CDR3 reads CASSYRGGTEAFF. The CDR3 coding sequence is TGTGCCAGCAGTTACAGAGGGGGCACTGAAGCTTTCTTT.

This clone appeared a single time. The chain uses TRBV5-1 and TRBJ2-1; TRBD2 matches at 7 bases. The length of the CDR3 is 16 residues. Germline-derived CDR1 and CDR2 are SGHRS and YFSETQ. J lost 3 bases, V lost 0 bases, and 6 bases had no gene match. CDR3 protein: CASSLAAGDFYNEQFF. In nucleotides, the CDR3 is TGCGCCAGCAGCTTGGCGGCGGGAGATTTCTACAATGAGCAGTTCTTC.

This clone came up once. V usage is TRBV5-6 and J usage is TRBJ2-1; TRBD1 aligns across 10 bases. The V segment lost 4 bases and the J segment 6 bases; nucleotides outside the gene matches: 10. The germline V gene encodes CDR1 SGHDT and CDR2 YYEEEE. CDR3 length: 16 residues. This CDR3 is CASSVDRDRGSNEQFF. The CDR3, as DNA: TGTGCCAGCAGCGTCGACCGGGACAGGGGAAGCAATGAGCAGTTCTTC.

The chain joins TRBV19 to TRBJ2-7, with 9 bases fitting TRBD1. J lost 12 bases, V lost 7 bases, and 13 bases had no gene match. Germline V gene lookup returns CDR1 LNHDA and CDR2 SQIVND (reference sequence). The CDR3 consists of 13 residues. Here the CDR3 reads CASTDRGTMGLYF. In DNA, the CDR3 is TGTGCCAGTACCGACAGGGGGACTATGGGCCTGTACTTC.

This clone came up once. The chain has TRBV15 and TRBJ1-1, with a possible D match to TRBD1 (5 bases). CDR1 and CDR2 (germline): LNHNV, YYDKDF (reference sequence). This CDR3 region has 15 residues. V lost 5 bases and J 6 bases, leaving 19 bases between the germline ends. CDR3 residues: CATSAPSGPSPEAFF. The CDR3 region has the DNA TGTGCCACCAGCGCCCCCTCAGGGCCCTCCCCTGAAGCTTTCTTT.

The chain joins TRBV2 to TRBJ2-1; 9 positions agree with TRBD2. V lost 4 bases to trimming and J lost 5 bases; unmatched junction nucleotides: 3. The CDR3 sequence is 14 residues long. Germline V CDR1 and CDR2: SNHLY, FYNNEI. CDR3 bases: TGTGCCAGCAGTGCGCGGGAGGGACACAATGAGCAGTTCTTC. It translates to CASSAREGHNEQFF. Full variable domain (remainder filled in from reference TRBV2 and TRBJ2-1): EPEVTQTPSHQVTQMGQEVILRCVPISNHLYFYWYRQILGQKVEFLVSFYNNEISEKSEIFDDQFSVERPDGSNFTLKIRSTKLEDSAMYFCASSAREGHNEQFFGPGTRLTVL.

This rearrangement joins TRBV9 to TRBJ1-1, with D possibly matching TRBD1 (6 bases). The CDR3 sequence is 14 residues long. Germline loops: CDR1 SGDLS, CDR2 YYNGEE. Deletions cut 2 bases from V and 1 base from J, with 9 bases between. The DNA for the CDR3 is TGTGCCAGCAGCGTGGAAGGGGGGAACACTGAAGCTTTCTTT. Amino acids: CASSVEGGNTEAFF.

In its sample, this clone was seen a few times. The genes are TRBV28 and TRBJ1-6, with D perhaps TRBD1 (5 bases). The CDR3 sequence is 13 residues long. Germline CDR1 is MDHEN and CDR2 is SYDVKM. The V end was cut by 2 bases, the J end by 7 bases, with 6 bases between. The CDR3 reads CASSLPGNSPLHF. CDR3 coding DNA: TGTGCCAGCAGTTTACCAGGGAATTCACCCCTCCACTTT.

The CDR3 reads CASSGQGTETQYF. The DNA for the CDR3 is TGCGCCAGCAGTGGACAGGGTACGGAGACCCAGTACTTC. This chain links TRBV5-1 with TRBJ2-5, with 8 bases fitting TRBD1. The length of the CDR3 is 13 residues. V lost 5 bases and J lost 5; bases outside the gene matches: 5. The germline V gene encodes CDR1 SGHRS and CDR2 YFSETQ.

The chain combines TRBV9 with TRBJ2-5, with a weak D call TRBD2 (6 bases). V gave up 0 bases and J gave up 0 bases, with 12 bases separating them. In germline, CDR1 is SGDLS, CDR2 YYNGEE. CDR3 length equals 16 residues. CDR3 sequence: CASSVEEGLNQETQYF. CDR3 DNA: TGTGCCAGCAGCGTAGAGGAGGGTTTAAACCAAGAGACCCAGTACTTC.

The chain recombines TRBV19 with TRBJ1-5; tentatively, D is TRBD1 (6 bases). Trimming took 5 bases from V and 6 from J, leaving 11 bases between them. Germline V lookup: CDR1 LNHDA, CDR2 SQIVND (reference sequence). The CDR3 has 13 amino acids. The CDR3 DNA sequence: TGTGCCAGTAGTGCCACAGGGACTCAGCCCCAGCATTTT. It codes for CASSATGTQPQHF.

The chain links TRBV5-4 to TRBJ2-1; 9 nucleotides agree with TRBD2. The CDR3 is 15 amino acids. Trimming at V came to 0 bases and at J to 4 bases, leaving 2 bases not matched to a gene. Germline V lookup: CDR1 SGHNT, CDR2 YYREEE (reference sequence). In DNA form, the CDR3 reads TGTGCCAGCAGCTTGGGCGGGGGGGATTACAATGAGCAGTTCTTC. Translation: CASSLGGGDYNEQFF.

J is TRBJ2-6 and V is TRBV28; possible D gene TRBD2, 6 bases. V dropped 6 bases and J dropped 1 base, with 13 bases sitting between them. CDR3 length: 16 amino acids. Germline V CDR1 and CDR2: MDHEN, SYDVKM. DNA for the CDR3: TGTGCCAGCAGCCCTATACTAGCTTCTGGGGCCAACGTCCTGACTTTC. Its translation is CASSPILASGANVLTF.

This rearrangement joins TRBV5-4 to TRBJ2-1, with 7 bases aligning to TRBD2. The germline V gene encodes CDR1 SGHNT and CDR2 YYREEE (reference sequence). Trimming took 3 bases from V and 12 from J; bases not matched to a gene: 6. The CDR3 loop spans 12 amino acids. CDR3 DNA: TGTGCCAGCAGCTCTCAGGGCGGGGGGCAGTTCTTC. Protein sequence: CASSSQGGGQFF. The full variable domain, its missing parts supplied by reference TRBV5-4 and TRBJ2-1, is ETGVTQSPTHLIKTRGQQVTLRCSSQSGHNTVSWYQQALGQGPQFIFQYYREEENGRGNFPPRFSGLQFPNYSSELNVNALELDDSALYLCASSSQGGGQFFGPGTRLTVL.

J is TRBJ2-7 and V is TRBV30; the D is unclear. With 0 bases removed from V and 3 bases from J, the gap between germline ends came to 6 bases. The CDR3 sequence is 12 residues long. Germline lookup yields CDR1 GTSNPN and CDR2 SVGIG (reference sequence). The DNA of the CDR3 is TGTGCCTGGAGTGTTTTCGGCTACGAGCAGTACTTC. As protein: CAWSVFGYEQYF.

This clone came up once. The chain recombines TRBV4-1 with TRBJ1-5; D not certain. This CDR3 has 14 residues. V lost 4 bases and J lost 5, with 12 bases in between. Germline-derived CDR1 and CDR2 are MGHRA and YSYEKL. For the CDR3, the DNA is TGCGCCAGCAGCCCAGAGGTGCGGGATCAGCCCCAGCATTTT. Translation gives CASSPEVRDQPQHF.

This CDR3 reads CASRGSRGYRNTIYF. The CDR3 DNA reads as TGTGCCAGCAGGGGAAGCAGGGGGTATCGAAACACCATATATTTT. The chain carries TRBV6-6 and TRBJ1-3, with 7 bases identical to TRBD1. There are 15 residues in the CDR3. After removal of 6 bases from V and 5 bases from J, the junction contained 10 bases not matched to a gene. The germline CDR1 and CDR2 sequences are MNHNY and SVGAGI (reference sequence).

The table lists this clone with a few counts. The rearrangement uses TRBV10-3 and TRBJ1-4; no clear D gene. V lost 5 bases and J lost 6, with 22 bases in between. Germline V gene data show CDR1 as ENHRY and CDR2 as SYGVKD. The CDR3 consists of 17 residues. CDR3 region: CAISQRIQSSNDEKLFF. CDR3 nucleotide sequence: TGTGCCATCAGTCAGCGTATCCAGAGCTCCAATGATGAAAAACTGTTTTTT.

This clone appeared once. The J gene is TRBJ1-4, the V gene TRBV5-1; the match to TRBD1 covers 10 bases. The CDR3 has 16 residues. The germline V gene encodes CDR1 SGHRS and CDR2 YFSETQ. J gave up 8 bases and V 4 bases, and 11 bases lay outside the gene matches. CDR3 nucleotide sequence: TGCGCCAGCAGCCAGGGCCTGGGACAGGGGAAGGAAAAACTGTTTTTT. Protein sequence: CASSQGLGQGKEKLFF.